Given below is one T cell receptor (beta chain) in context. Antigen unknown. This record belongs to a study of shared clonotypes between healthy human individuals. Trimming pared 0 bases from V and 3 bases from J, leaving 27 bases between. Germline V gives CDR1 SGHRS, CDR2 YFSETQ. This CDR3 spans 20 amino acids. In the authors' methods: Junction-only sequences without quality scores were provided by ImmunoSEQ, so filtering was different. The protocol was immunoSEQ multiplex PCR, while the TCRdb copy is restricted to in-frame clones and leaves out a portion. V and J calls plus clone size are reproduced from that table; the DNA served to infer D and trimming. The table lists 2 million to 2.5 million clones, about nine tenths of them singletons. Findings and caveats of the study: All-four-donor shared clonotypes had higher generation probabilities than non-shared clonotypes did. Larger estimated richness was generally recorded for naive subsets relative to memory subsets.

The genes are TRBV5-1 and TRBJ2-5; D might be TRBD2 (6 bases). The sequencing sample was made of naive CD4+ T cells from PBMCs. Regarding subset: CD45RA+ positively selected. The TCR sequence derives from a man aged 18 to 35 in good health. Some clones in this sample may be carry-over from other donors' samples. The DNA for the CDR3 is TGCGCCAGCAGCTTGGCCTACCGGGTGGGAGGAGGGGAGGCCGAAGAGACCCAGTACTTC. It is translated as CASSLAYRVGGGEAEETQYF.